Given below is one TCR beta chain in context. The sample originates from a study of blood T cell repertoires in COVID-19. Generated by immunoSEQ multiplex PCR, the TCRdb table keeps only in-frame clones and is missing some. The sample consists of fewer than 35,000 clones, around nine tenths of them appearing once. The CDR3 totals 14 residues. Germline V lookup: CDR1 KGHDR, CDR2 SFDVKD. V dropped 5 bases and J dropped 9 bases, with 18 bases sitting between them. Sample: peripheral blood. This chain uses TRBV24-1 with TRBJ1-2; possible D gene TRBD1, 6 bases. This clonotype was sampled from a human donor in a cohort sampled during active COVID-19. The donor label of this sample is uncertain. CDR3 sequence: CATSASGTKGSYTF. The CDR3 DNA follows: TGTGCCACCAGTGCCTCCGGGACAAAGGGGAGCTACACCTTC.